The clone carrying this TCR beta chain is termed medium-sized. The entry originates in a study of blood T cell repertoires in COVID-19. The germline V gene encodes CDR1 LNHDA and CDR2 SQIVND (reference sequence). There are 14 residues in the CDR3. V trimming: 7 bases; J trimming: 0 bases; junction bases outside the gene matches: 3. Clones were read by immunoSEQ multiplex PCR, and TCRdb kept only the in-frame ones, dropping some. The table shows approximately 71,000 clones, with 88% occurring only once. The genes are TRBV19 and TRBJ1-5; 7 bases line up with TRBD1. Sequenced sample: peripheral blood. This clonotype originated in a human donor in a cohort sampled during active COVID-19. DNA of the CDR3: TGTGCCAGTACGACAGGGTATAGCAATCAGCCCCAGCATTTT. Translating gives CASTTGYSNQPQHF. The full variable domain, in which reference TRBV19 and TRBJ1-5 provide the parts outside the CDR3, is DGGITQSPKYLFRKEGQNVTLSCEQNLNHDAMYWYRQDPGQGLRLIYYSQIVNDFQKGDIAEGYSVSREKKESFPLTVTSAQKNPTAFYLCASTTGYSNQPQHFGDGTRLSIL.